This TCR beta chain was sequenced for a study of vaccination and CD4 T cells after COVID-19. Looking at the study overall: The post-vaccine samples came a median 72 days after dose two (range 14 to 241).

The treatment is: roughly ten-day PBMC culture with coronavirus spike peptide pools or control peptides (ViraFEST assay). Expansion of antigen-specific T cells with peptide pools by ViraFEST preceded sequencing of TCRs. As regards this clonotype: What it binds is unknown.

This CDR3 comprises 16 residues. Germline CDR1 SGHNT, CDR2 YYREEE (reference sequence). V lost 0 bases, J lost 3 bases, and 16 bases lay in between. The assay that was used to sequence DNA from cultured CD4+ T cells was the Oncomine TCR Beta short-read assay. MiXCR, applied by TCRdb to the PCR reads, yields one record per CDR3 protein. The data hold around 13,000 distinct CDR3 sequences, with around four fifths observed a single time. The rearrangement links TRBV5-4 to TRBJ2-7; possible D gene TRBD2, 6 bases. The input for sequencing was CD4+ T cells from blood, cultured in vitro, taken after SARS-CoV-2 vaccination. The TCR originated in a human donor who received a COVID-19 vaccine. The CDR3 spells CASSLVLGGENYEQYF. CDR3 DNA: TGTGCCAGCAGCTTGGTCTTGGGGGGAGAAAACTACGAGCAGTACTTC. The whole variable domain, filled in from reference TRBV5-4 and TRBJ2-7, reads ETGVTQSPTHLIKTRGQQVTLRCSSQSGHNTVSWYQQALGQGPQFIFQYYREEENGRGNFPPRFSGLQFPNYSSELNVNALELDDSALYLCASSLVLGGENYEQYFGPGTRLTVT.